The T cell receptor (beta chain) described here comes from a study of blood T cells in healthy people across ages. Whole-study results and caveats: It was the long-lived donors that had more naive CD4+ cells and higher diversity than aged donors. CMV status of donors was unknown, possibly confounding expanded clonotype changes. Conclusively comparing naive with antigen-experienced cells was impossible with unsorted PBMCs.

This clonotype appeared once. Its matching antigen is unknown. The second PCR ran about 6 to 12 cycles with a sample-barcoded 5' primer and J-beta primers. Sequencing of every sample gave 3 million or more CDR3-containing paired-end reads. MiXCR, run by TCRdb on the 5' RACE reads, gives a single entry per CDR3 protein. Here the sample spans approximately 880,000 distinct CDR3 sequences, around 49% being singletons. This CDR3 has 11 residues. Per the germline V gene, CDR1 is MNHEY and CDR2 is SVGEGT. V was shortened by 10 bases and J by 1 base, with 7 bases between the two germline ends. This TCR derives from a man under 40 in good health. This chain connects TRBV6-2 or TRBV6-3 to TRBJ1-1; no clear D gene. The sequencing input was blood. CDR3 sequence reads: CAIPRNTEAFF. The CDR3 nucleotides are TGTGCCATCCCCCGGAACACTGAAGCTTTCTTT.